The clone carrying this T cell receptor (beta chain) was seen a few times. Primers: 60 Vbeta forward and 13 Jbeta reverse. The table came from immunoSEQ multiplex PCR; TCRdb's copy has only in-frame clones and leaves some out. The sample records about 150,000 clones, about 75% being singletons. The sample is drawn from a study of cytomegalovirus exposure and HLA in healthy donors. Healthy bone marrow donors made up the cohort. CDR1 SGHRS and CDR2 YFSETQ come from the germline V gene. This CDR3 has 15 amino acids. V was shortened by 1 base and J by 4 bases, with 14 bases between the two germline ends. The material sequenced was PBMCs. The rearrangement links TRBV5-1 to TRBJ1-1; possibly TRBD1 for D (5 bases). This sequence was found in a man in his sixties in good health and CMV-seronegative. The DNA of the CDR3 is TGCGCCAGCAGCTTGCATGAACCGCAGGGCACTGAAGCTTTCTTT. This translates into CASSLHEPQGTEAFF.